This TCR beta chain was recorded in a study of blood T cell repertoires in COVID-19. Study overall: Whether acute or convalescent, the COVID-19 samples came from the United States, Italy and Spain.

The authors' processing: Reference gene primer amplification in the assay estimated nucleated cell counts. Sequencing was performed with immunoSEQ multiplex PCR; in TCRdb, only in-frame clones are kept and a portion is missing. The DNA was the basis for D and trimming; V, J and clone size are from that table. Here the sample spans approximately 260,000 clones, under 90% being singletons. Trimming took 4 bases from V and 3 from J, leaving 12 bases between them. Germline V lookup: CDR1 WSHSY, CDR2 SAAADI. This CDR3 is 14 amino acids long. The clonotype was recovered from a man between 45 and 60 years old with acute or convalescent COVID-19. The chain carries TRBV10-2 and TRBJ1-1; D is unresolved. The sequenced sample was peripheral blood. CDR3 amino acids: CASSGAALDTEAFF. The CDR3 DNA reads TGCGCCAGCAGTGGCGCCGCTCTGGACACTGAAGCTTTCTTT.